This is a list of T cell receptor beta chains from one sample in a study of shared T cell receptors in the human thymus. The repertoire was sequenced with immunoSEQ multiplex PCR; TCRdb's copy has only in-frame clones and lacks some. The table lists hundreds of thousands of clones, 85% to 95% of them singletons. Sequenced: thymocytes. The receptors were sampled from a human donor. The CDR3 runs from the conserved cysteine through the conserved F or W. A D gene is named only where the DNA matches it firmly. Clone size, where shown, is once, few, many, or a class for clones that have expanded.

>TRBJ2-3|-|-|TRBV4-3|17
TGCGCCAGCAGCCAAGATCCAATGGAAGCGGAGACAGATACGCAGTATTTT
CASSQDPMEAETDTQYF
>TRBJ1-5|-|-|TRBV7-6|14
TGTGCCAGCAGCTTGGGACAAGGAACTCAGCCCCAGCATTTT
CASSLGQGTQPQHF
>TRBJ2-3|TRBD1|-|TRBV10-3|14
TGTGCCATTACGACAGGGGGCTTGACAGATACGCAGTATTTT
CAITTGGLTDTQYF
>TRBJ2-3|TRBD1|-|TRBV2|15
TGTGCCAGCAGTGGGACAGGGGGAGGCACAGATACGCAGTATTTT
CASSGTGGGTDTQYF
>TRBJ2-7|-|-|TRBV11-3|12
TGTGCCAGCAGCGTCGGGACATTCGAGCAGTACTTC
CASSVGTFEQYF
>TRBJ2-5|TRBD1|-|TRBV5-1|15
TGCGCCAGCAGACAGGGGAAGGGGTGTACAGAGACCCAGTACTTC
CASRQGKGCTETQYF
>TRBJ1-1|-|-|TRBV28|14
TGTGCCAGCTTGGAGGTGGGAGGTCTTGCTGAAGCTTTCTTT
CASLEVGGLAEAFF
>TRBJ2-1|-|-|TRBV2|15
TGTGCCAGCACCCGGGTGGGGGACCCCTACAATGAGCAGTTCTTC
CASTRVGDPYNEQFF
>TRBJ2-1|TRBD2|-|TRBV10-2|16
TGCGCCAGCATACGGCCAGCGGGAGTCTCCTACAATGAGCAGTTCTTC
CASIRPAGVSYNEQFF
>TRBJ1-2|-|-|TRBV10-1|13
TGCGCCAGCAGTGAAGAGGTCGGCTATGGCTACACCTTC
CASSEEVGYGYTF
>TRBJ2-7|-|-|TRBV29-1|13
TGCAGCGTTGAAGATGCCGAAGACTACGAGCAGTACTTC
CSVEDAEDYEQYF
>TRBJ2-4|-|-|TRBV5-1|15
TGCGCCAGCAGCCCCATCTGGGGTTTCAAAAACATTCAGTACTTC
CASSPIWGFKNIQYF
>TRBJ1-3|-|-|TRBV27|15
TGTGCCAGCACCCCTGGGGGTTCCTCTGGAAACACCATATATTTT
CASTPGGSSGNTIYF
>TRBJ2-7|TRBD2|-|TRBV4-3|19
TGCGCCAGCAGCCAAGATGTGGGAAATGAGCGGGAAGGCCCCTACGAGCAGTACTTC
CASSQDVGNEREGPYEQYF
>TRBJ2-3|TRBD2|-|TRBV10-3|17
TGTGCCATCACTACTACTAGCGGGAGGAGGGGCACAGATACGCAGTATTTT
CAITTTSGRRGTDTQYF
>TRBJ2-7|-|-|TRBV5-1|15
TGCGCCAGCAGCTTGCCTCGTGGGGTCTCCTACGAGCAGTACTTC
CASSLPRGVSYEQYF
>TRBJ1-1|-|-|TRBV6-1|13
TGTGCCAGCAAGGCAGGGGAGAACACTGAAGCTTTCTTT
CASKAGENTEAFF
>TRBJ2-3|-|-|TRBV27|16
TGTGCCAGCGGACCACAAGGGCAGGAGAAAACAGATACGCAGTATTTT
CASGPQGQEKTDTQYF
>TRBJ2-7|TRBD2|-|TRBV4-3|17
TGCGCCAGCAGCCAAGAGTCAGCGGGAGGTTCTTCCTACGAGCAGTACTTC
CASSQESAGGSSYEQYF
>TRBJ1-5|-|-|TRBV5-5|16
TGTGCCAGCAGCCCCGTTAGGATAAGGGGCAATCAGCCCCAGCATTTT
CASSPVRIRGNQPQHF
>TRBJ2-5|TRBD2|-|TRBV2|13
TGTGCCAGCAGTGCTAGCGGGATCGGGACCCAGTACTTC
CASSASGIGTQYF
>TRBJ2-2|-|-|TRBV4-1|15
TGCGCCAGCAGCCAAGTTGGAGGATGGGCCGGGGAGCTGTTTTTT
CASSQVGGWAGELFF
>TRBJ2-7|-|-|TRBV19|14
TGTGCCAGTAGTATGGGGCCGGCCCGCCACGAGCAGTACTTC
CASSMGPARHEQYF
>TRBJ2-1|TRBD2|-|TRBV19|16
TGTGCCAGTAGTCCCCGGTCTAGCGGGACTTACAATGAGCAGTTCTTC
CASSPRSSGTYNEQFF
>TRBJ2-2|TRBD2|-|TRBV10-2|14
TGCGCCAGCAGTATTTCGGGAGGCACCGGGGAGCTGTTTTTT
CASSISGGTGELFF
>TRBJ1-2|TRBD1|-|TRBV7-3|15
TGTGCCAGCAGGCTCCAACAGGGGGCGTTCGGCGGCTACACCTTC
CASRLQQGAFGGYTF
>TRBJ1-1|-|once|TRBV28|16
TGTGCCAGCCGAGCATCGGGCCCCGCAAAGGACACTGAAGCTTTCTTT
CASRASGPAKDTEAFF
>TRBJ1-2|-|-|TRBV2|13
TGTGCCAGCAGTAGGACATTTCGAAATGGCTACACCTTC
CASSRTFRNGYTF
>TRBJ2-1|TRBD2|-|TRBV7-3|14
TGTGCCAGCAGCTCAGGACTAGCGGGATCTGAGCAGTTCTTC
CASSSGLAGSEQFF
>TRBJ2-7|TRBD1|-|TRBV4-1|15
TGCGCCAGCAGCCAAGAAAGGGGGCACTCCTACGAGCAGTACTTC
CASSQERGHSYEQYF
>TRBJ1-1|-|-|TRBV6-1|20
TGTGCCAGCAGTGAAGCGCGGGAAGGGGAACCAAGGTGGACGAACACTGAAGCTTTCTTT
CASSEAREGEPRWTNTEAFF
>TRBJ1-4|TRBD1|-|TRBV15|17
TGTGCCACCAAAAAGGGGAACAGGGGGGCAACTAATGAAAAACTGTTTTTT
CATKKGNRGATNEKLFF
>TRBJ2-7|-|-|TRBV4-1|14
TGCGCCAGCAGCCAAGATGGCCGGACCTACGAGCAGTACTTC
CASSQDGRTYEQYF
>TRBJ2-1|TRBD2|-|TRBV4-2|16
TGTGCCAGCAGCCAACTACTAGCGAACTCCTACAATGAGCAGTTCTTC
CASSQLLANSYNEQFF
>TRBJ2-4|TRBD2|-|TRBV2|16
TGTGCCAGCAGTGAAAGTAGCGGGAGAGCCAAAAACATTCAGTACTTC
CASSESSGRAKNIQYF
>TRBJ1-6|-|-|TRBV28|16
TGTGCCAGCAGTTTTACAAGGTCGTCCTATAATTCACCCCTCCACTTT
CASSFTRSSYNSPLHF